Presented here are 10 T cell receptor beta chains from one specimen sequenced in a study of spatial heterogeneity in lung cancer. Study observations and caveats: How many expanded intratumoral alpha and beta TCRs were present tracked the tumor mutation count, which was a count of nonsynonymous mutations.

This sample's time point: sample taken at primary tumor resection. Antigens for these TCRs are unknown. TCRdb re-called the 5' RACE reads through MiXCR, storing one row per CDR3 protein. The repertoire consists of 16,000 or so distinct CDR3 sequences, with roughly 7% occurring once and the leading ten covering less than 20%. The sequences come from lung tumor tissue, collected at surgery. Source of these receptors: a female donor with early-stage non-small cell lung cancer.

By share, this clonotype counts as medium-sized (0.01 to 0.1%). Found in a library prepared for alpha chains, this beta chain is an off-target read, and its abundance has little meaning. The chain couples TRBV7-9 to TRBJ2-5; D uncertain. Germline-derived CDR1 and CDR2 are SEHNR and FQNEAQ (reference sequence). The V gene lost 5 bases and the J gene lost 1 base, with 14 bases spanning the gap. This CDR3 contains 15 residues. The CDR3 here is CASSPSRVGQETQYF. The CDR3 DNA reads as TGTGCCAGCAGCCCCAGTCGAGTCGGCCAAGAGACCCAGTACTTC.

This clonotype was found many times. This beta chain lies outside the target of a library built for alpha chains; its clone size means little. This chain links TRBV20-1 with TRBJ1-5, with a tentative D call TRBD1 (6 bases). Germline V CDR1 and CDR2: DFQATT, SNEGSKA (reference sequence). This CDR3 has 14 amino acids. Trimming removed 1 base at V and 4 bases at J, with 11 bases between. CDR3 in DNA: TGCAGTGCTAGAGTCGGCAGGGGTAATCAGCCCCAGCATTTT. Translated, it gives CSARVGRGNQPQHF.

This clonotype was counted a single time. As an off-target read in a library built for alpha chains, this beta chain has a frequency of little significance. This chain joins TRBV6-2 or TRBV6-3 and TRBJ2-3; D is unclear. Per the germline V gene, CDR1 is MNHEY and CDR2 is SVGEGT. The CDR3 contains 13 residues. The V and J ends lost 2 bases and 6 bases respectively, with 9 bases between them. The CDR3 DNA is TGTGCCAGCAGTTACCACTCAACGGATACGCAGTATTTT. Its protein is CASSYHSTDTQYF.

This clonotype has a count of ten or more. Since it is a stray read in a library aimed at alpha chains, this beta chain has a size that is not meaningful. The rearrangement joins TRBV7-2 to TRBJ2-1; perhaps D is TRBD1 or TRBD2 (5 bases each). Deletions cut 1 base from V and 0 bases from J, with 10 bases between. The length of the CDR3 is 16 residues. CDR1 and CDR2 (germline): SGHTA, FQGNSA. In nucleotides, the CDR3 is TGTGCCAGCAGCTTAGTCGGGGCCAGCTCCTACAATGAGCAGTTCTTC. Its translation: CASSLVGASSYNEQFF.

With regard to this clonotype: As an off-target read in a library built for alpha chains, this beta chain has a frequency of little significance. The V and J genes are TRBV7-2 and TRBJ2-7; 8 bases fit TRBD2. There are 14 residues in the CDR3. Trimming removed 8 bases from V and 6 bases from J; junction bases left unmatched: 12. Germline V lookup: CDR1 SGHTA, CDR2 FQGNSA. CDR3 bases: TGTGCCAGCTCAACCAGCGGGGGAGGTGCCGAGCAGTACTTC. Residues: CASSTSGGGAEQYF.

This clonotype was recorded many times. This beta chain is off target for a library built for alpha chains, so its abundance means little. The rearrangement joins TRBV29-1 to TRBJ1-1; a possible D gene is TRBD1 (5 bases). The CDR3 sequence is 11 residues long. CDR1 SQVTM and CDR2 ANQGSEA come from the germline V gene. Trimming left V 7 bases short and J 2 bases short, with 8 bases between. The CDR3 DNA is TGCAGCGCCGGACACAACACTGAAGCTTTCTTT. It codes for CSAGHNTEAFF.

In this sample, this clonotype turned up many times. This beta chain is a stray read from a library made for alpha chains; its abundance is not meaningful. V usage is TRBV20-1 and J usage is TRBJ1-5; weak D call: TRBD1 (5 bases). This CDR3 spans 13 amino acids. Germline V gene lookup returns CDR1 DFQATT and CDR2 SNEGSKA (reference sequence). The germline V and J ends were trimmed by 1 base and 7 bases, with 11 bases remaining between them. The chain's CDR3 is CSARASGFQPQHF. DNA for the CDR3: TGCAGTGCTAGAGCTTCAGGGTTCCAGCCCCAGCATTTT.

About this clonotype: This beta chain is a stray read from a library made for alpha chains; its abundance is not meaningful. V and J are TRBV30 and TRBJ1-6; D might be TRBD1 (6 bases). The germline gives CDR1 GTSNPN, CDR2 SVGIG (reference sequence). The CDR3 contains 13 residues. The V end was cut by 8 bases, the J end by 5 bases, with 13 bases between. The CDR3 spells CATNRDNNSPLHF. The CDR3 DNA sequence: TGTGCCACCAACCGGGACAATAATTCACCCCTCCACTTT.

At least ten counts were recorded for this clonotype. Found in a library prepared for alpha chains, this beta chain is an off-target read, and its abundance has little meaning. The chain joins TRBV10-3 to TRBJ2-4; perhaps TRBD1 as D (5 bases). Germline assignment: CDR1 ENHRY and CDR2 SYGVKD. Trimming cost V 0 bases and J 0 bases, with 15 bases left between them. This CDR3 comprises 18 residues. The CDR3: CAISESWAGRLAKNIQYF. Here the CDR3 DNA reads TGTGCCATCAGTGAGTCGTGGGCAGGGCGCCTAGCCAAAAACATTCAGTACTTC.

This clonotype was seen repeatedly, ten times or more. This beta chain is an unintended read in a library built for alpha chains; its size means little. This chain connects TRBV5-5 to TRBJ1-1; D gene uncertain. The V and J ends lost 0 bases and 10 bases respectively, with 4 bases between them. Looked up from germline, CDR1 is SGHKS and CDR2 is YYEKEE (reference sequence). This CDR3 comprises 10 residues. Here the CDR3 reads CASSLGRAFF. As DNA, the CDR3 is TGTGCCAGCAGCTTGGGTCGAGCTTTCTTT.